Listed here are 19 T cell receptor beta chains from one sample, sequenced in a study of CD8+ T cells in alopecia areata (dated by TCRdb to 2016 to 2018). The meaning of the sample's treatment or condition label: oral pan-JAK inhibitor, 5-10 mg twice daily. The library came from the immunoSEQ multiplex PCR assay. RNA was extracted from all samples and reverse transcribed into cDNA, which served as template for TCR sequencing. TCRdb re-hosts the immuneACCESS table, in-frame sequences only. Its copies lack some clones; in the studies checked, an unresolved V gene accounts for under half of them, and the cause for the rest is not known. The sample yields hundreds of thousands of clones; 50% to 75% were counted once. The ten top clones hold around 0.84% of the sample. Sequencing was performed on CD4+ T cells sorted from blood, taken between weeks 51 and 54, from a patient treated with tofacitinib. These receptors were obtained from a human donor with alopecia areata.

J is TRBJ2-5 and V is TRBV11-2, with D perhaps being TRBD1 or TRBD2 (5 bases each). V was clipped by 1 base and J by 5 bases, with 14 bases between them. The germline gives CDR1 SGHAT, CDR2 FQNNGV. The CDR3 runs to 15 residues. CDR3 DNA sequence: TGTGCCAGCAGCTTAGCCCTTACGGGGCAGGAGACCCAGTACTTC. This sequence encodes CASSLALTGQETQYF.

This clone has a single count. The chain joins TRBV6-6 to TRBJ2-7; 8 bases map to TRBD2. The CDR3 has 14 residues. Looked up from germline, CDR1 is MNHNY and CDR2 is SVGAGI (reference sequence). The V segment lost 10 bases and the J segment 3 bases; nucleotides outside the gene matches: 11. The CDR3: CAIKAGGSYYEQYF. The CDR3 nucleotides read TGTGCCATTAAGGCGGGGGGTTCCTACTACGAGCAGTACTTC.

This clone was observed a handful of times. Other DNA sequences of this sample code for an identical CDR3. The CDR3 nucleotides are TGTGCCTGGAGTGTAAGGGGTAATGAGCAGTTCTTC. Its protein product is CAWSVRGNEQFF. The chain recombines TRBV30 with TRBJ2-1; D might be TRBD1 (5 bases). The germline V gene has CDR1 GTSNPN and CDR2 SVGIG (reference sequence). CDR3 size: 12 residues. V lost 0 bases and J lost 7, with 7 bases in between.

CDR3 bases: TGCAGCGTCAGACAGCCAGGGGTGAGGTACGAGCAGTACTTC. It is translated as CSVRQPGVRYEQYF. The rearrangement links TRBV29-1 to TRBJ2-7, with a weak D call TRBD1 (6 bases). Trimming shortened V by 6 bases and J by 4 bases, and 19 bases separated the two germline ends. Germline assignment: CDR1 SQVTM and CDR2 ANQGSEA. The CDR3 runs 14 residues.

Points on this clone: An end of the junction does not agree with germline; a read error may underlie this. The chain carries TRBV30 and TRBJ1-2; D is uncertain. The CDR3 loop spans 9 amino acids. CDR1 and CDR2 from the germline V gene are GTSNPN and SVGIG (reference sequence). The CDR3 nucleotides are TGTGCCTGGAGGGCAGGAGGAGGCTTC. Translation: CAWRAGGGF.

The chain uses TRBV29-1 and TRBJ1-6; 8 bases agree with TRBD1. There are 14 residues in the CDR3. In germline, CDR1 is SQVTM, CDR2 ANQGSEA. V shed 5 bases, J shed 9 bases, and the junction held 9 bases outside the gene matches. The CDR3 sequence is CSVSGQGKGSPLHF. CDR3 nucleotides: TGCAGCGTTTCCGGACAGGGCAAAGGTTCACCCCTCCACTTT.

As regards this clone: At the DNA level, this CDR3 is encoded by other sequences in the same sample as well. This chain connects TRBV29-1 to TRBJ2-5; 9 bases are shared with TRBD2. Germline-derived CDR1 and CDR2 are SQVTM and ANQGSEA. The CDR3 sequence is 12 residues long. Trimming cost V 6 bases and J 2 bases; bases outside gene matches: 1. This CDR3 reads CSVSGGQETQYF. CDR3 coding DNA: TGCAGCGTAAGCGGGGGGCAAGAGACCCAGTACTTC.

In DNA, the CDR3 is TGCAGCGTTGGGGGCAGGGGTACAGGGGCCAACGTCCTGACTTTC. Amino acids: CSVGGRGTGANVLTF. This chain uses TRBV29-1 with TRBJ2-6; perhaps TRBD1 as D (6 bases). The germline CDR1 and CDR2 sequences are SQVTM and ANQGSEA. Trimming pared 4 bases from V and 4 bases from J, leaving 14 bases between. The CDR3 consists of 15 residues.

The CDR3 nucleotides are TGCAGCGTTGCTTACACTGAAGCTTTCTTT. Amino acid sequence: CSVAYTEAFF. The chain joins TRBV29-1 to TRBJ1-1; no clear D gene. Trimming removed 4 bases from V and 3 bases from J, with 3 bases in between. There are 10 residues in the CDR3. In germline, CDR1 is SQVTM, CDR2 ANQGSEA.

About this clone itself: The identical CDR3 is also encoded by other nucleotide sequences in the sample. V is TRBV9 and J is TRBJ2-1, with D hard to call. V was shortened by 0 bases and J by 3 bases, with 7 bases between the two germline ends. Germline V CDR1 and CDR2: SGDLS, YYNGEE. There are 14 residues in the CDR3. This CDR3 reads CASSVDGSYNEQFF. The DNA of the CDR3 is TGTGCCAGCAGCGTAGATGGCAGCTACAATGAGCAGTTCTTC.

The chain employs TRBV4-3 and TRBJ1-1; D may be TRBD1 (5 bases). Germline lookup yields CDR1 LGHNA and CDR2 YSLEER. CDR3 length: 14 residues. The V gene lost 2 bases and the J gene lost 5 bases, with 12 bases spanning the gap. CDR3 sequence: CASSQLGGWTEAFF. The DNA of the CDR3 is TGCGCCAGCAGCCAACTGGGGGGTTGGACTGAAGCTTTCTTT.

This chain uses TRBV29-1 with TRBJ1-1; D might be TRBD1 (5 bases). In germline, CDR1 is SQVTM, CDR2 ANQGSEA. The CDR3 loop spans 13 amino acids. V was shortened by 5 bases and J by 1 base, with 11 bases between the two germline ends. CDR3: CSVLRDPNTEAFF. CDR3 DNA: TGCAGCGTTCTCAGGGACCCGAACACTGAAGCTTTCTTT.

Note on this clone: The identical CDR3 is also encoded by other nucleotide sequences in the sample. The chain carries TRBV18 and TRBJ2-5; D ambiguous. Germline V gives CDR1 KGHSH, CDR2 LQKENI. V lost 1 base and J lost 5, with 2 bases in between. The CDR3 totals 11 residues. CDR3 DNA sequence: TGTGCCAGCTCACCACGGGAGACCCAGTACTTC. It translates to CASSPRETQYF.

The chain recombines TRBV10-3 with TRBJ2-5, with D maybe TRBD1 (5 bases). Germline V lookup: CDR1 ENHRY, CDR2 SYGVKD. V was pared by 6 bases and J by 4 bases, with 12 bases between. This CDR3 region has 13 residues. The CDR3 bases are TGTGCCATCAGCGCGACCCAGGGAGAGACCCAGTACTTC. This encodes CAISATQGETQYF.

Many counts were recorded for this clone. The chain has TRBV5-1 and TRBJ2-4; 9 nucleotides align to TRBD1. The CDR3 runs to 15 residues. Per the germline V gene, CDR1 is SGHRS and CDR2 is YFSETQ. Losses at the gene ends were 0 bases for V and 6 bases for J; bases not matched to a gene: 4. In DNA form, the CDR3 reads TGCGCCAGCAGCTTGGGGCACAGGGGGCGAAACATTCAGTACTTC. It translates to CASSLGHRGRNIQYF.

This clone was detected a few times. The rearrangement joins TRBV5-1 to TRBJ2-7; the match to TRBD1 covers 8 bases. V lost 0 bases and J lost 3; bases outside the gene matches: 8. This CDR3 is built from 16 residues. The germline CDR1 and CDR2 sequences are SGHRS and YFSETQ. The CDR3 spells CASSLAPPDRDYEQYF. The CDR3 DNA sequence: TGCGCCAGCAGCTTGGCCCCCCCGGACAGGGACTACGAGCAGTACTTC.

The table lists this clone with a count of one. The genes are TRBV9 and TRBJ1-6; D perhaps matches TRBD1 (5 bases). V was shortened by 3 bases and J by 0 bases, with 13 bases between the two germline ends. CDR3 length: 17 residues. The germline V gene has CDR1 SGDLS and CDR2 YYNGEE. Here the CDR3 DNA reads TGTGCCAGCAGCGCGGACATTCTGAGCTCCTATAATTCACCCCTCCACTTT. Amino acid sequence: CASSADILSSYNSPLHF.

The chain uses TRBV7-2 and TRBJ2-2, with 7 bases matching TRBD1. Germline CDR1 SGHTA, CDR2 FQGNSA. CDR3 length equals 14 residues. Germline trimming cut 6 bases from V and 7 bases from J; bases unmatched to any gene: 8. The CDR3 sequence: CASRLRDSYGELFF. Here the CDR3 DNA reads TGTGCCAGCAGACTCCGGGACAGTTACGGGGAGCTGTTTTTT.

This clone has more than one count but fewer than ten. V gene TRBV2 combines with J gene TRBJ2-7; possibly TRBD2 for D (5 bases). Germline values: CDR1 SNHLY, CDR2 FYNNEI. Trimming pared 6 bases from V and 6 bases from J, leaving 12 bases between. There are 12 residues in the CDR3. The CDR3, as DNA: TGTGCCAGCAGACCCGACTATCGCGAGCAGTACTTC. It translates to CASRPDYREQYF.